The 8 T cell receptor beta chains below come from one sample, sequenced in a study of OX40 agonist ivuxolimab in advanced cancers. Sequenced by immunoSEQ multiplex PCR; TCRdb stores in-frame clones only, minus some. The sample yields tens of thousands of clones, roughly 81% seen once. Sample: CD4+ or CD8+ T cells sorted from blood, taken in a trial of the OX40 agonist ivuxolimab. These receptors all stem from an adult with an advanced solid tumor such as melanoma, head and neck, liver or kidney cancer.

This chain links TRBV6-1 with TRBJ2-5; 8 bases line up with TRBD1. Trimming took 6 bases from V and 5 from J; bases not matched to a gene: 8. This CDR3 contains 14 residues. Germline CDR1 MNHNS, CDR2 SASEGT. Here the CDR3 DNA reads TGTGCCAGCAGGAGGACAGGGACTGACGAGACCCAGTACTTC. This gives the protein CASRRTGTDETQYF.

The chain joins TRBV9 to TRBJ1-4; D might be TRBD1 (5 bases). The V end lost 5 bases, the J end lost 4 bases, and 15 bases lay between the germline ends. Germline-derived CDR1 and CDR2 are SGDLS and YYNGEE. The CDR3 is 15 residues long. CDR3 sequence reads: CASSSETENNEKLFF. The CDR3, as DNA: TGTGCCAGCAGTTCCGAGACAGAGAATAATGAAAAACTGTTTTTT.

The V call is TRBV30, the J call TRBJ1-1, with 8 bases lining up with TRBD1. This CDR3 contains 14 residues. The V gene's germline CDR1 is GTSNPN and CDR2 SVGIG (reference sequence). Trimming cost V 5 bases and J 6 bases; bases outside gene matches: 11. Written as DNA, the CDR3 is TGTGCCTGGGGTGGGGGACAGGTTGGGGCTGAAGCTTTCTTT. This translates into CAWGGGQVGAEAFF. The entire variable domain, with the rest obtained from reference TRBV30 and TRBJ1-1, is as follows: SQTIHQWPATLVQPVGSPLSLECTVEGTSNPNLYWYRQAAGRGLQLLFYSVGIGQISSEVPQNLSASRPQDRQFILSSKKLLLSDSGFYLCAWGGGQVGAEAFFGQGTRLTVV.

This clone showed up just once. The rearrangement uses TRBV13 and TRBJ2-7; TRBD1 agrees at 8 bases. The CDR3 totals 15 residues. After removal of 4 bases from V and 0 bases from J, the junction contained 5 bases not matched to a gene. Germline values: CDR1 PRHDT, CDR2 FYEKMQ (reference sequence). This chain's CDR3 is CASSYDRGSSYEQYF. The CDR3 coding sequence is TGTGCCAGCAGCTATGACAGGGGCTCCTCCTACGAGCAGTACTTC. Based on the CDR3 plus reference TRBV13 and TRBJ2-7, the full variable domain is AAGVIQSPRHLIKEKRETATLKCYPIPRHDTVYWYQQGPGQDPQFLISFYEKMQSDKGSIPDRFSAQQFSDYHSELNMSSLELGDSALYFCASSYDRGSSYEQYFGPGTRLTVT.

The V and J genes are TRBV11-3 and TRBJ2-7; D unresolved. CDR1 is SGHNT, CDR2 YENEEA, per germline. The V end was cut by 3 bases, the J end by 6 bases, with 18 bases between. The CDR3 is made up of 15 amino acids. CDR3 in amino acids: CASSFDPGADAEQYF. For the CDR3, the DNA is TGTGCCAGCAGCTTCGATCCGGGTGCTGACGCCGAGCAGTACTTC.

The chain has TRBV11-3 and TRBJ1-6; 7 nucleotides align to TRBD1. Per the germline V gene, CDR1 is SGHNT and CDR2 is YENEEA. The CDR3 runs 17 residues. Trimming cost V 6 bases and J 9 bases; bases outside gene matches: 17. The CDR3 loop reads CASSITRGGALTSPLHF. CDR3 DNA: TGTGCCAGCAGTATTACTCGAGGGGGCGCCCTTACTTCACCCCTCCACTTT. Combining the CDR3 with reference TRBV11-3 and TRBJ1-6 gives the whole variable domain EAGVVQSPRYKIIEKKQPVAFWCNPISGHNTLYWYLQNLGQGPELLIRYENEEAVDDSQLPKDRFSAERLKGVDSTLKIQPAELGDSAVYLCASSITRGGALTSPLHFGNGTRLTVT.

The rearrangement links TRBV5-8 to TRBJ2-1; the match to TRBD2 covers 9 bases. CDR1 is SGHTS, CDR2 YDEGEE, per germline. Germline trimming cut 4 bases from V and 8 bases from J; bases unmatched to any gene: 10. This CDR3 contains 15 residues. The CDR3 sequence: CASSRSGRPPDEQFF. The CDR3 coding sequence is TGTGCCAGCAGCCGCAGCGGGAGGCCCCCCGATGAGCAGTTCTTC.

This chain links TRBV6-4 with TRBJ2-1, with TRBD2 matching 8 bases. The germline CDR1 and CDR2 sequences are MRHNA and SNTAGT. V dropped 3 bases and J dropped 0; count of bases not matched to a gene: 4. This CDR3 has 16 amino acids. CDR3 nucleotide sequence: TGTGCCAGCAGTGAACTAGCGGCAAGCTCCTACAATGAGCAGTTCTTC. It codes for CASSELAASSYNEQFF.